Listed here is a single T cell receptor (beta chain). Its antigen has not been determined. Base quality data are lacking; no much larger clone is found one base away. The library was obtained by PCR. Sequenced on an Illumina HiSeq 4000. High-throughput sequencing was used to profile the CDR3 region of the TCR beta-chain in every patient. The original methods were these. Drawing on CDR3 differences between clinicopathological groups, the researchers built a classifier meant to tell apart patients with distant-metastatic papillary thyroid cancer. To measure repertoire diversity the researchers used the Shannon index, while the Morisita-Horn index served to gauge how similar the tumor and blood repertoires were. TCRdb reworked the public reads: Q25 trimming with fastp, MiXCR clone assembly, productive beta chains retained. The authors' filters were not applied to this entry. In this sample the table shows around 5,900 clones, 25% to 40% of which occur a single time. The top ten clones comprise about 21% of the sample.

V is pared back by 9 bases and J by 9 bases, with 17 bases lying between the germline termini. The CDR1 and CDR2 encoded by the germline V gene (reference sequence) are LNHDA and SQIVND. Taken from cysteine to phenylalanine, the CDR3 has 13 residues. Only CDR3 DNA is held: 39 bases, read in frame from base 1. The data originate from a study of metastatic and nonmetastatic thyroid tumors (dated by TCRdb to about 2020). Looking at the study overall: The researchers compared repertoires between peripheral blood samples and tumor or nodule tissue samples from patients with malignant or benign thyroid disease. Here is what the overall study found, with its caveats: In both blood and tumor samples, malignant tumors were reported to have significantly higher TCR beta diversity than benign nodules.

Before undergoing thyroid surgery, none of the patients had been given any kind of treatment. The study retrospectively analysed patient clinical samples collected from the early 2010s to the late 2010s using T-cell receptor beta sequencing. In this chain, TRBV19 is recombined with TRBJ2-2; the D gene is perhaps TRBD2, from 7 matching bases. What was sequenced was tumor tissue. This TCR was recovered from a female donor with papillary thyroid cancer or a benign thyroid nodule (not recorded which). Some clones in this sample may be carry-over from other donors' samples. The DNA is as follows: TGTGCCAGACCAGCGCGGGGGCCCCGGGAGCTGTTTTTT. This gives the protein CARPARGPRELFF.